Each of the 19 T cell receptor beta chains below was sequenced from the same sample in a study of Graves' ophthalmopathy and Graves' hyperthyroidism (dated by TCRdb to between 2017 and 2018). The instrument given in TCRdb is Illumina HiSeq 2000. For repertoire sequencing, TCR beta CDR3 regions were amplified from RNA transcripts. The first round of RT-PCR was done with HTBI primers and the Qiagen OneStep RT-PCR kit, and was followed by a second round of multiplex PCR, then size selection and purification. TCRdb applied fastp at Q25 and MiXCR to the public reads, then kept only in-frame beta chains. Every distinct CDR3 protein forms one entry, paired with its most common genes and DNA. This sample gives 500,000 to 700,000 distinct CDR3 sequences in total; about two fifths of them show up just once. The leading ten clones occupy 4% to 5% of the sample. The sequenced sample consisted of peripheral blood or thyroid tissue (not recorded which). The receptors stem from an adult man with Graves' hyperthyroidism.

The table lists this clonotype with many counts. This sequence joins TRBV6-5 and TRBJ2-5; weak D call: TRBD1 (5 bases). CDR1 is MNHEY and CDR2 is SVGAGI in the germline V gene. V was clipped by 6 bases and J by 2 bases, with 10 bases between them. The CDR3 consists of 13 residues. The CDR3 protein is CASRRQKQETQYF. In nucleotides, the CDR3 is TGTGCCAGCAGAAGACAGAAACAAGAGACCCAGTACTTC.

Points on this clonotype: The junction departs from germline at one end; a sequencing error may be responsible. The chain carries TRBV7-9 and TRBJ2-7; no definite D call. The CDR3 consists of 14 residues. CDR1 SEHNR and CDR2 FQNEAQ come from the germline V gene (reference sequence). CDR3 amino acids: CASSPGYHSYEQHF. For the CDR3, the DNA is TGTGCCAGCAGCCCAGGATACCACTCCTACGAGCAGCACTTC.

The rearrangement links TRBV12-5 to TRBJ1-5; 9 bases match TRBD1. V shed 0 bases and J 3 bases; nucleotides not matched to a gene: 12. There are 19 residues in the CDR3. The V gene's germline CDR1 is LGHNT and CDR2 FRNRAP. Here the CDR3 reads CASGLVLGTGLQFNQPQHF. CDR3 sequence (DNA): TGTGCTAGTGGTTTGGTACTGGGGACAGGGTTGCAGTTCAATCAGCCCCAGCATTTT.

This clonotype was seen only a few times. This chain joins TRBV4-1 and TRBJ2-5, with 9 positions matching TRBD1. CDR1 and CDR2 from the germline V gene are MGHRA and YSYEKL. Germline trimming cut 3 bases from V and 1 base from J; bases unmatched to any gene: 3. The CDR3 has 15 residues. This chain's CDR3 is CASSQGDRVQETQYF. The CDR3 DNA reads TGCGCCAGCAGCCAGGGGGACAGGGTCCAAGAGACCCAGTACTTC.

The V and J genes are TRBV12-3 or TRBV12-4 and TRBJ2-2; TRBD1 matches 10 bases. With V trimmed by 6 bases and J by 6 bases, 7 bases remained unmatched. The CDR3 is made up of 15 amino acids. The CDR3 DNA is TGTGCCAGCAGCCAGACAGGGGGCACAGCCGGGGAGCTGTTTTTT. Translation gives CASSQTGGTAGELFF.

The table lists this clonotype with a few counts. In nucleotides, the CDR3 is TGTGCCAGCAGTCAGGGACTAGCGGGGGGGCTAGAGACCCAGTACTTC. Its translation is CASSQGLAGGLETQYF. The chain recombines TRBV6-5 with TRBJ2-5; 16 bases agree with TRBD2. V shed 5 bases, J shed 4 bases, and the junction held 4 bases outside the gene matches. From germline, CDR1 is MNHEY and CDR2 SVGAGI. The CDR3 spans 16 residues.

CDR3 loop: CASSEDRGRDGNQPQHF. Here the CDR3 DNA reads TGTGCCAGCAGTGAAGACAGGGGGCGCGATGGCAATCAGCCCCAGCATTTT. The chain recombines TRBV9 with TRBJ1-5, with 10 bases lining up with TRBD1. The V gene's germline CDR1 is SGDLS and CDR2 YYNGEE. The CDR3 loop spans 17 amino acids. J gave up 2 bases and V 5 bases, and 10 bases lay outside the gene matches.

This clonotype was seen more than once but under ten times. The chain carries TRBV28 and TRBJ2-7; no reliable D call. Looked up from germline, CDR1 is MDHEN and CDR2 is SYDVKM. The CDR3 is 13 amino acids. Trimming pared 5 bases from V and 6 bases from J, leaving 14 bases between. The chain's CDR3 is CASSPLRHLEQYF. The CDR3 region has the DNA TGTGCCAGCAGTCCCCTCCGACATCTCGAGCAGTACTTC.

The J gene is TRBJ1-1, the V gene TRBV20-1; D possibly corresponds to TRBD1 (6 bases). CDR1 and CDR2 (germline): DFQATT, SNEGSKA (reference sequence). V lost 5 bases, J lost 1 base, and 23 bases lay in between. The CDR3 is 17 amino acids. In DNA form, the CDR3 reads TGCAGTGCTCCACCGCGGGGCAGGGGCGGTGAGAACACTGAAGCTTTCTTT. Its translation: CSAPPRGRGGENTEAFF.

This clonotype was observed a handful of times. The chain has TRBV5-1 and TRBJ2-2; 7 bases fit TRBD1. The germline gives CDR1 SGHRS, CDR2 YFSETQ. This CDR3 has 13 amino acids. After removal of 4 bases from V and 7 bases from J, the junction contained 4 bases not matched to a gene. In nucleotides, the CDR3 is TGCGCCAGCAGCACCGGACAGGTCGGGGAGCTGTTTTTT. The encoded protein is CASSTGQVGELFF.

This clonotype was seen repeatedly, ten times or more. This chain joins TRBV6-6 and TRBJ1-1, with D uncertain. CDR3 length: 11 amino acids. Trimming removed 6 bases from V and 3 bases from J, with 5 bases in between. Germline CDR1 MNHNY, CDR2 SVGAGI (reference sequence). This CDR3 reads CASRGYTEAFF. CDR3 nucleotides: TGTGCCAGCAGGGGTTACACTGAAGCTTTCTTT.

The chain carries TRBV29-1 and TRBJ1-2; 9 bases match TRBD1. The CDR3 consists of 12 residues. Germline values: CDR1 SQVTM, CDR2 ANQGSEA. The CDR3 nucleotides read TGCAGTGGGACAGGGAAAGGCTATGGCTACACCTTC. Translated: CSGTGKGYGYTF.

This clonotype was seen only a few times. The chain links TRBV6-6 to TRBJ1-2; a weak D match, TRBD1 (6 bases). The germline gives CDR1 MNHNY, CDR2 SVGAGI (reference sequence). V was pared by 6 bases and J by 4 bases, with 21 bases between. The length of the CDR3 is 16 residues. CDR3 protein: CASRPLSTGSGYGYTF. The CDR3 bases are TGTGCCAGCAGACCCCTCTCAACAGGGTCTGGCTATGGCTACACCTTC.

In its sample, this clonotype was seen a few times. The V gene is TRBV6-5, the J gene TRBJ2-6; unclear D gene. The CDR3 loop spans 12 amino acids. The V end lost 8 bases, the J end lost 4 bases, and 6 bases lay between the germline ends. Germline V gene data show CDR1 as MNHEY and CDR2 as SVGAGI. DNA for the CDR3: TGTGCCAGCTCCCAGGGGGCCAACGTCCTGACTTTC. Translated: CASSQGANVLTF.

This clonotype has a handful of counts. V is TRBV11-2 and J is TRBJ2-3; TRBD2 is a possible D gene (5 bases). This CDR3 has 16 amino acids. Germline loops: CDR1 SGHAT, CDR2 FQNNGV. Trimming took off 6 bases at V and 0 bases at J, with 16 bases between the two ends. CDR3 nucleotide sequence: TGTGCCAGCAGGGCGATACGGGGTTCGAGCACAGATACGCAGTATTTT. Its protein product is CASRAIRGSSTDTQYF.

This clonotype occurred once. The rearrangement links TRBV7-2 to TRBJ2-3, with 12 bases matching TRBD1. The CDR3 runs 17 residues. After removal of 1 base from V and 3 bases from J, the junction contained 5 bases not matched to a gene. Per the germline V gene, CDR1 is SGHTA and CDR2 is FQGNSA. In nucleotides, the CDR3 is TGTGCCAGCAGCTTAGAGGGACAGGGGGCGCAGACAGATACGCAGTATTTT. It is translated as CASSLEGQGAQTDTQYF.

The table lists this clonotype with many counts. This chain connects TRBV7-9 to TRBJ1-2; 7 nucleotides align to TRBD1. The junction had 10 bases not matched to a gene; V was cut back by 5 bases and J by 10 bases. The CDR3 has 13 residues. Germline-derived CDR1 and CDR2 are SEHNR and FQNEAQ (reference sequence). CDR3 protein: CASSSDRVFHYTF. The CDR3 nucleotides are TGTGCCAGCAGCAGCGACAGGGTGTTTCACTACACCTTC.

The chain uses TRBV29-1 and TRBJ1-5; D gene ambiguous. V was trimmed by 8 bases and J by 0 bases, leaving 11 bases between them. The CDR3 has 13 residues. The germline CDR1 and CDR2 sequences are SQVTM and ANQGSEA. Here the CDR3 DNA reads TGCAGCACCCCGGAGTATAGCAATCAGCCCCAGCATTTT. This codes for CSTPEYSNQPQHF.

As concerns this clonotype: Its ends do not fully match the called genes, so a read error is possible. The genes are TRBV4-1 and TRBJ1-4; weak D call: TRBD1 (6 bases). Germline CDR1 MGHRA, CDR2 YSYEKL. The CDR3 runs 18 residues. The CDR3 loop is CASSYSTGLTATNEKLFF. The DNA of the CDR3 is TGTGCCAGCAGTTACTCGACAGGACTAACTGCAACTAATGAAAAACTGTTTTTT.